One sample yielded the 2 T cell receptor beta chains listed below, sequenced in a study of blood T cell repertoires in COVID-19. Repertoires were generated with immunoSEQ multiplex PCR, while TCRdb's copy carries only in-frame clones and drops some. The sample lists 200,000 to 250,000 clones, 65% to 90% occurring once. The sample was peripheral blood. The source is a woman in her sixties or seventies with COVID-19, enrolled during active disease.

The rearrangement uses TRBV6-5 and TRBJ2-3; tentative D call: TRBD2 (5 bases). The CDR3 has 13 residues. Germline V gives CDR1 MNHEY, CDR2 SVGAGI. V was clipped by 2 bases and J by 3 bases, with 6 bases between them. The DNA for the CDR3 is TGTGCCAGCAGTTACCCGGGGACAGATACGCAGTATTTT. This sequence encodes CASSYPGTDTQYF.

The chain employs TRBV5-1 and TRBJ1-1, with D uncertain. V lost 4 bases, J lost 1 base, and 11 bases lay in between. Germline V gene lookup returns CDR1 SGHRS and CDR2 YFSETQ. CDR3 length: 14 amino acids. The CDR3 bases are TGCGCCAGCAGCATCGACACGTGGAACACTGAAGCTTTCTTT. Translation: CASSIDTWNTEAFF.